The entry below describes one TCR beta chain. Being one base from a much bigger clone, this may be a read error. Researchers took RNA transcripts and amplified the TCR beta CDR3 regions from them. A first-round RT-PCR of the TCR CDR3 used the HTBI primer set. TCRdb fed the multiplex PCR reads into MiXCR, producing one record per CDR3 protein. Of 700,000 or so distinct CDR3 sequences in the sample, about 15% are singletons; the top ten hold under 10%. This sample is part of a study of T cells in Graves' hyperthyroidism and ophthalmopathy. Diagnosis relied on clinical symptoms, serum thyroxine and TRAb, thyroid ultrasound and orbital computed tomography. J was trimmed by 2 bases and V by 0 bases; bases with no gene match: 17. This CDR3 spans 21 amino acids. From germline, CDR1 is SGHAT and CDR2 FQDESV (reference sequence).

Material: blood. The receptor comes from a man between 18 and 35 years old with Graves' hyperthyroidism. The rearrangement uses TRBV11-1 and TRBJ2-1, with TRBD2 matching over 9 bases. CDR3 sequence reads: CASSLAPGGGRAPGPYNEQFF. CDR3 bases: TGTGCCAGCAGCTTAGCCCCAGGAGGCGGGAGGGCCCCGGGGCCCTACAATGAGCAGTTCTTC.